Each of the 18 T cell receptor beta chains below was sequenced from the same sample in a study of CD8 T cells in Susac syndrome. Random-hexamer reverse transcription was applied to roughly 0.5 to 1 ug RNA. One entry per CDR3 protein results from TCRdb running MiXCR on the immunoSEQ multiplex PCR reads. The repertoire holds under 200,000 distinct CDR3 sequences, around 94% seen once, with more than 0.12% in the top ten. The sequenced sample consisted of CD4+ T cells from PBMCs. Every receptor here comes from a human donor in good health.

V usage is TRBV6-2 or TRBV6-3 and J usage is TRBJ2-7, with 11 bases fitting TRBD2. The germline CDR1 and CDR2 sequences are MNHEY and SVGEGT. CDR3 size: 13 residues. The ends lost 6 bases at V and 5 bases at J; junction bases unmatched: 3. CDR3 coding DNA: TGTGCCAGCAGGGCTAGCGGGGGGCACGAGCAGTACTTC. Protein product: CASRASGGHEQYF.

The chain combines TRBV15 with TRBJ2-7; TRBD2 agrees at 8 bases. Germline trimming cut 5 bases from V and 5 bases from J; bases unmatched to any gene: 11. The CDR3 has 15 residues. Per germline, CDR1 LNHNV and CDR2 YYDKDF (reference sequence). CDR3 loop: CATSLAGTGGHEQYF. The CDR3 region has the DNA TGTGCCACCAGCCTAGCGGGCACGGGAGGGCACGAGCAGTACTTC.

This chain connects TRBV29-1 to TRBJ1-1, with a weak D call TRBD1 (6 bases). Trimming left V 3 bases short and J 1 base short, with 12 bases between. Germline-derived CDR1 and CDR2 are SQVTM and ANQGSEA. This CDR3 is 14 amino acids long. The CDR3 loop reads CSVDGRGPNTEAFF. Here the CDR3 DNA reads TGCAGCGTTGATGGCAGGGGCCCGAACACTGAAGCTTTCTTT.

CDR3 DNA sequence: TGCGCCAGCAGCCAAGCGTATCGGGGGGAGAGCTCCTACAATGAGCAGTTCTTC. Its translation is CASSQAYRGESSYNEQFF. The chain uses TRBV4-3 and TRBJ2-1, with 7 positions matching TRBD2. The V and J ends lost 1 base and 0 bases, in that order; junction bases with no gene match: 9. Germline values: CDR1 LGHNA, CDR2 YSLEER. This CDR3 has 18 residues.

The gene calls are TRBV29-1 and TRBJ1-3; D is unresolved. With 0 bases removed from V and 0 bases from J, the gap between germline ends came to 9 bases. The CDR3 is made up of 15 amino acids. Per germline, CDR1 SQVTM and CDR2 ANQGSEA. CDR3 residues: CSVEEGRSSGNTIYF. The CDR3 region has the DNA TGCAGCGTTGAAGAAGGGCGGTCCTCTGGAAACACCATATATTTT. Full variable domain (missing parts from reference TRBV29-1 and TRBJ1-3): SAVISQKPSRDICQRGTSLTIQCQVDSQVTMMFWYRQQPGQSLTLIATANQGSEATYESGFVIDKFPISRPNLTFSTLTVSNMSPEDSSIYLCSVEEGRSSGNTIYFGEGSWLTVV.

The chain carries TRBV7-2 and TRBJ2-3; 7 bases agree with TRBD1. Germline loops: CDR1 SGHTA, CDR2 FQGNSA. V was clipped by 5 bases and J by 10 bases; unmatched bases: 9. The CDR3 length is 13 residues. The CDR3 loop reads CASSADRDSSQYF. The CDR3 nucleotides read TGTGCCAGCAGCGCCGACAGGGACAGTTCGCAGTATTTT.

The chain couples TRBV6-5 to TRBJ2-3; 8 bases fit TRBD2. In germline, CDR1 is MNHEY, CDR2 SVGAGI. Trimming removed 0 bases from V and 2 bases from J; junction bases left unmatched: 1. CDR3 size: 15 residues. The CDR3 DNA follows: TGTGCCAGCAGTTACTCCGGGGGGGCCACAGATACGCAGTATTTT. Encoded protein: CASSYSGGATDTQYF.

The rearrangement joins TRBV29-1 to TRBJ2-3; maybe TRBD1 (6 bases). CDR3 length equals 13 residues. Trimming shortened V by 7 bases and J by 5 bases, and 16 bases separated the two germline ends. The germline V gene has CDR1 SQVTM and CDR2 ANQGSEA. This CDR3 is CSARSDRKDTQYF. CDR3 in DNA: TGCAGCGCCCGTTCGGACAGAAAAGATACGCAGTATTTT.

The rearrangement joins TRBV15 to TRBJ1-5, with D perhaps matching TRBD1 (6 bases). Trimming cost V 3 bases and J 2 bases, with 14 bases left between them. This CDR3 comprises 16 residues. Per germline, CDR1 LNHNV and CDR2 YYDKDF (reference sequence). CDR3 loop: CATSSNRDMRNQPQHF. The DNA of the CDR3 is TGTGCCACCAGCAGTAACAGGGATATGCGCAATCAGCCCCAGCATTTT.

The chain recombines TRBV12-3 or TRBV12-4 with TRBJ2-4; tentative D call: TRBD1 (5 bases). CDR3 size: 18 residues. V was clipped by 3 bases and J by 1 base, with 19 bases between them. The CDR3 sequence: CASSFQGQTAGAKNIQYF. For the CDR3, the DNA is TGTGCCAGCAGTTTTCAGGGTCAGACCGCTGGGGCCAAAAACATTCAGTACTTC.

The V gene is TRBV20-1, the J gene TRBJ1-5; TRBD1 matches 7 bases. CDR3 length: 12 amino acids. The V segment lost 6 bases and the J segment 7 bases; nucleotides outside the gene matches: 6. From germline, CDR1 is DFQATT and CDR2 SNEGSKA (reference sequence). The CDR3 spells CSALTGSQPQHF. CDR3 sequence (DNA): TGCAGTGCCCTGACAGGGAGCCAGCCCCAGCATTTT.

CDR3 protein: CASTKDRVGTEAFF. Here the CDR3 DNA reads TGTGCCAGCACCAAGGACAGGGTGGGCACTGAAGCTTTCTTT. V and J are TRBV6-5 and TRBJ1-1; TRBD1 agrees at 8 bases. This CDR3 contains 14 residues. In germline, CDR1 is MNHEY, CDR2 SVGAGI. The ends lost 7 bases at V and 4 bases at J; junction bases unmatched: 8.

The CDR3 protein is CAIKGSSGSYEQYF. CDR3 nucleotide sequence: TGTGCCATCAAGGGATCTAGCGGTTCCTACGAGCAGTACTTC. The chain is built from TRBV10-3 and TRBJ2-7; 7 bases match TRBD2. Germline values: CDR1 ENHRY, CDR2 SYGVKD. The trim removed 7 bases at V and 1 base at J, leaving 7 bases unmatched. The CDR3 runs 14 residues.

The J gene is TRBJ1-2, the V gene TRBV14, with TRBD1 matching over 8 bases. The germline CDR1 and CDR2 sequences are SGHDN and FVKESK. This CDR3 spans 18 amino acids. The V and J ends lost 4 bases and 3 bases, in that order; junction bases with no gene match: 16. Here the CDR3 reads CASSPRGPGGGRYYGYTF. CDR3 bases: TGTGCCAGCAGCCCAAGAGGTCCAGGGGGCGGAAGGTACTATGGCTACACCTTC.

This sequence joins TRBV12-3 or TRBV12-4 and TRBJ1-2; the D gene is possibly TRBD1 (6 bases). The V end was cut by 6 bases, the J end by 4 bases, with 15 bases between. The CDR3 is 14 amino acids. This CDR3 is CASSLGQSPYGYTF. The CDR3 nucleotides read TGTGCCAGCAGCCTAGGACAGTCCCCCTATGGCTACACCTTC.

The gene calls are TRBV20-1 and TRBJ1-6; 8 positions match TRBD1. The junction had 6 bases not matched to a gene; V was cut back by 6 bases and J by 11 bases. CDR3 size: 12 residues. Germline CDR1 reads DFQATT; CDR2 reads SNEGSKA (reference sequence). CDR3 in amino acids: CSALDRGPPLHF. The CDR3 DNA reads TGCAGTGCCCTCGACAGGGGTCCACCCCTCCACTTT.

The chain uses TRBV5-6 and TRBJ2-1, with 8 bases identical to TRBD2. Trimming removed 1 base from V and 1 base from J; junction bases left unmatched: 10. The CDR3 consists of 18 residues. The germline CDR1 and CDR2 sequences are SGHDT and YYEEEE. CDR3 residues: CASSLSSGGLLSYNEQFF. CDR3 coding DNA: TGTGCCAGCAGCTTGTCGAGCGGGGGTCTTCTATCCTACAATGAGCAGTTCTTC.

V and J are TRBV29-1 and TRBJ1-3, with 8 bases fitting TRBD1. This CDR3 contains 14 residues. Germline CDR1 and CDR2: SQVTM and ANQGSEA. Germline trimming cut 7 bases from V and 3 bases from J; bases unmatched to any gene: 8. CDR3 loop: CSADQTGDGNTIYF. In DNA, the CDR3 is TGCAGCGCCGACCAGACAGGGGATGGAAACACCATATATTTT.